The present T cell receptor (beta chain) was sequenced within a study of spatial heterogeneity in lung cancer. In the study overall: Alpha-chain detections were consistently fewer than beta-chain detections among the sequences.

Every molecule of TCR cDNA had its own unique molecular identifier. TCRdb re-called the 5' RACE reads through MiXCR, storing one row per CDR3 protein. The table records 45,000 or so distinct CDR3 sequences, 12% of them present only once. Time point reported: sample taken at primary tumor resection. Sequencing of whole RNA from tumor, nontumor lung or frozen PBMC involved no sorting. Donation came from around 77 patients with untreated early-stage non-small cell lung cancer. Findings and caveats of the study: The appearance of ubiquitous expanded tumor TCRs in blood was greater at resection than follow-up.

On this clonotype itself: Antigen: not known.

Trimming removed 3 bases from V and 0 bases from J; junction bases left unmatched: 4. Germline loops: CDR1 SGHNT, CDR2 YYREEE (reference sequence). This CDR3 has 15 residues. The sequenced sample was PBMCs, obtained at surgery. V and J are TRBV5-4 and TRBJ2-3, with 7 bases matching TRBD2. The receptor was derived from a female donor with early-stage non-small cell lung cancer. For the CDR3, the DNA is TGTGCCAGCAGCTCCGGCGGGGGAAGCACAGATACGCAGTATTTT. It translates to CASSSGGGSTDTQYF.